The clone carrying this TCR beta chain was detected many times. Its antigen is undetermined. The CDR3 regions of TCR beta were amplified from RNA transcripts. A first-round RT-PCR of the TCR CDR3 used the HTBI primer set. TCRdb re-analysed the multiplex PCR reads in MiXCR, keeping a single row per CDR3 protein. The sample holds 400,000 to 500,000 distinct CDR3 sequences, roughly an eighth seen once. The data originate from a study of T cells in Graves' hyperthyroidism and ophthalmopathy. Study-wide results and limits: Among thyroid clonotypes expanded above 0.001, most also appeared in blood. Ophthalmopathy cases were set apart from stable hyperthyroidism by a 13 V-J model.

Orbital computed tomography and thyroid ultrasound, together with serum TRAb and thyroxine and clinical symptoms, were used for diagnoses. The CDR3 extends over 13 amino acids. Deletions cut 0 bases from V and 11 bases from J, with 12 bases between. Looked up from germline, CDR1 is MNHNY and CDR2 is SVGAGI (reference sequence). The clonotype comes from a woman between 18 and 29 years old with Graves' hyperthyroidism. The chain has TRBV6-6 and TRBJ2-3; no clear D gene. Sequencing was carried out using blood. CDR3 sequence (DNA): TGTGCCAGCAGTTACTCGCCGGGCCAAAGGCAGTATTTT. Translation: CASSYSPGQRQYF.